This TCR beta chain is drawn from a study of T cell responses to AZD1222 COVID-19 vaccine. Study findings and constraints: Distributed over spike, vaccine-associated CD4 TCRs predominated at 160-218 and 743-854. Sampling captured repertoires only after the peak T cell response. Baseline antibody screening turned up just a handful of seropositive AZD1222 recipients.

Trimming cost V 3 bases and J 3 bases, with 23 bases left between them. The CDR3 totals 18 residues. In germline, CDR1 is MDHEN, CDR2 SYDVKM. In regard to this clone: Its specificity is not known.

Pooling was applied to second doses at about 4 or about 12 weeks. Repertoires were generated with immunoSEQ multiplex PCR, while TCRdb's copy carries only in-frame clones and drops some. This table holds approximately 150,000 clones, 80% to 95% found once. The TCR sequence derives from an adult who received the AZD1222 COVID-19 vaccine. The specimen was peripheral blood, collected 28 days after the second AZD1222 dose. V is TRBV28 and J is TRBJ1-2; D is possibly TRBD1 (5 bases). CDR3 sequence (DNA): TGTGCCAGCAGTTTGCTCATCGGGACCGCAGCAGGGCACTATGGCTACACCTTC. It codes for CASSLLIGTAAGHYGYTF.